This TCR beta chain emerged from a study of CD8 T cells in ankylosing spondylitis (dated by TCRdb to 2015 to 2018). About the investigation overall: The study set out to find disease-linked TCR variants by profiling T cell receptor beta repertoires in ankylosing spondylitis patients and healthy donors. The full study cohort comprised around 25 ankylosing spondylitis patients and 85 to 120 healthy donors. Peripheral blood was sampled, and synovial fluid was also collected from ankylosing spondylitis patients.

Findings and caveats that apply to the study as a whole: Some of the motif variants had been reported before in the synovial fluid and blood of reactive arthritis patients, a finding that suggests common disease-initiation mechanisms. A TCR beta motif made up of roughly eight highly homologous amino acid variants appeared to be characteristic of blood from ankylosing spondylitis patients. The disease-linked clones were reported as significantly enriched in matched synovial fluid samples from ankylosing spondylitis patients. The disease-linked clones showed a CD8+ phenotype and occurred at relatively low frequencies in peripheral blood.

From cysteine to phenylalanine, the CDR3 is 13 amino acids long. Left in the record is the CDR3 DNA by itself, 39 bases read in frame from the first base. Reading the germline V gene (reference sequence) gives CDR1 MNHEY and CDR2 SMNVEV. Trimming removed 7 bases from V and 5 bases from J, leaving 12 bases between the germline ends. Comments on this clonotype: This clone's antigen is unknown. No much larger clone is present one base from it, and per-base qualities are unavailable.

For sequencing, an Illumina HiSeq 2500 was employed. TCR beta libraries were prepared by quantitative 5'-RACE with molecular barcodes. For the original study's pipeline: Disease-linked TCR variants were identified with a new computational method built on a probabilistic model of VDJ rearrangement. The public reads were reanalyzed by TCRdb: fastp trimming at Q25, MiXCR alignment, in-frame beta chains only. For every CDR3 protein sequence, its rows merge into one entry that carries the most common genes and DNA. Here the V and J calls rest on TCRdb's processing, not on the authors' analysis. This sample comprises just under 550,000 distinct CDR3 sequences, roughly 12% of them detected only once. The top ten constitute about 6.8% of the sample.

Sequences were obtained from blood, either unsorted or a sorted T cell fraction (not recorded which). The chain is assembled from TRBV27 and TRBJ2-1; the D gene identity is not certain. This clonotype was obtained from a male donor with ankylosing spondylitis. The DNA reads as follows: TGTGCCAGCAACCTGCTGGGGAACAATGAGCAGTTCTTC. It specifies CASNLLGNNEQFF.